The rows below give T cell receptor beta chains drawn from one sample of a study of cytomegalovirus exposure and HLA in healthy donors. Clones were sequenced by immunoSEQ multiplex PCR, and TCRdb holds only the in-frame ones, with some missing. The sample contains 150,000 to 200,000 clones, 80% to 85% of which appear only once. Sequenced sample: PBMCs. The receptor source for this set is a man aged 40-49 years in good health and CMV-seropositive. CDR3s include the opening cysteine and the closing phenylalanine or tryptophan. D genes are given only for firm matches. The listing skips clone size in some rows; elsewhere it reads once, few, many or a size class.

abundance	d_gene	j_gene	v_gene	CDR3nt	CDR3aa
-	TRBD1	TRBJ2-2	TRBV27	TGTGCCAGCAGTCGGCCGGGACAGGGGGCCGGGGAGCTGTTTTTT	CASSRPGQGAGELFF
few	-	TRBJ1-1	TRBV5-4	TGTGCCAGCAGCCGATCGGACGGACAGAACACTGAAGCTTTCTTT	CASSRSDGQNTEAFF
-	TRBD1	TRBJ2-7	TRBV7-2	TGTGCCAGCAGCTTTGGAGACAGGGTCTCCTACGAGCAGTACTTC	CASSFGDRVSYEQYF
-	TRBD1	TRBJ2-5	TRBV6-5	TGTGCCAGCTTAAAGGACAGGGGAGGGGAAGAGACCCAGTACTTC	CASLKDRGGEETQYF
-	TRBD1	TRBJ1-3	TRBV6-6	TGTGCCAGCAGTTTGGACAGGATCTCTGGCACCATATATTTT	CASSLDRISGTIYF
-	-	TRBJ1-2	TRBV5-6	TGTGCCAGCAGCTTGGGTACAGGGTCCGGCTACACCTTC	CASSLGTGSGYTF
-	TRBD1	TRBJ1-2	TRBV7-2	TGTGCCAGCAGCCCCCGGGACAGGGTATTCTATGGCTACACCTTC	CASSPRDRVFYGYTF
-	-	TRBJ1-6	TRBV9	TGTGCCAGCAGCGGACTCAGGGAAGATTCACCCCTCCACTTT	CASSGLREDSPLHF
-	TRBD1	TRBJ2-2	TRBV6-5	TGTGCCAGCAGCCCTTCCCAGGGGGCTGGCGGGGAGCTGTTTTTT	CASSPSQGAGGELFF
-	-	TRBJ2-5	TRBV7-2	TGTGCCAGCAGCCCTAAGGGCGGGGAGACCCAGTACTTC	CASSPKGGETQYF
-	TRBD1	TRBJ2-7	TRBV6-1	TGTGCCAGCAGGACGGACAGGTTCTCCTACGAGCAGTACTTC	CASRTDRFSYEQYF
-	-	TRBJ2-2	TRBV7-3	TGTGCCAGCAGCTTATGGGCCGGACAAAACACCGGGGAGCTGTTTTTT	CASSLWAGQNTGELFF
-	TRBD1	TRBJ1-4	TRBV28	TGTGCCAGCAGTCCCGGACAGGGTGAAAAACTGTTTTTT	CASSPGQGEKLFF
-	-	TRBJ1-4	TRBV7-2	TGTGCCAGCAGCGTACAGGGAGAAAAACTGTTTTTT	CASSVQGEKLFF
once	TRBD2	TRBJ2-1	TRBV28	TGTGCCAGCAGTTCCCCCGGACTAGTTGAGGACAATGAGCAGTTCTTC	CASSSPGLVEDNEQFF
few	TRBD1	TRBJ1-4	TRBV4-1	TGCGCCAGCAGCCATGCGACAGGGACACCAGAAAAACTGTTTTTT	CASSHATGTPEKLFF
few	-	TRBJ2-1	TRBV19	TGTGCCAGTAGTTTTACTCCTGATGAGCAGTTCTTC	CASSFTPDEQFF
-	-	TRBJ2-1	TRBV5-4	TGTGCCAGCAGCACGGGGGGCGGGGCCTCCTACAATGAGCAGTTCTTC	CASSTGGGASYNEQFF
-	-	TRBJ1-4	TRBV21-1	TGTGCCAGCAGCAGCCCGGGAGATGAAAAACTGTTTTTT	CASSSPGDEKLFF
-	TRBD1	TRBJ1-1	TRBV19	TGTGCCAGTAGTGCAGGGGGCGCAGCTGAAGCTTTCTTT	CASSAGGAAEAFF
-	TRBD2	TRBJ2-3	TRBV6-1	TGTGCCAGCAGTTCCCTAGCGGGGGGGCCAGATACGCAGTATTTT	CASSSLAGGPDTQYF
-	-	TRBJ2-7	TRBV6-6	TGTGCCAGCAGTTATTTCGCGACGGGAGAGCAGTACTTC	CASSYFATGEQYF
few	-	TRBJ2-5	TRBV6-4	TGTGCCAGCAGTACTGACGGAGGGGGGGGTCGGGAGACCCAGTACTTC	CASSTDGGGGRETQYF
-	-	TRBJ2-7	TRBV27	TGTGCCAGCAGTTCCCTACTAGGACAGAGGAGCGAGCAGTACTTC	CASSSLLGQRSEQYF
-	-	TRBJ2-7	TRBV6-6	TGTGCCAGCAGTTTGCAGGGCGGCCTCTACGAGCAGTACTTC	CASSLQGGLYEQYF
-	-	TRBJ2-1	TRBV28	TGTGCCAGCAGACCAGGCGGGAACTACAATGAGCAGTTCTTC	CASRPGGNYNEQFF
-	-	TRBJ2-2	TRBV27	TGTGCCAGCAGCGCCACATTCACCGGGGAGCTGTTTTTT	CASSATFTGELFF
-	-	TRBJ1-3	TRBV5-4	TGTGCCAGCAGCTCCCCCAGGGGCAGCTCTGGAAACACCATATATTTT	CASSSPRGSSGNTIYF
-	TRBD1	TRBJ1-2	TRBV27	TGTGCCAGCAGTTTAGGTGGGACAGCTGGCTACACCTTC	CASSLGGTAGYTF
-	TRBD1	TRBJ2-7	TRBV19	TGTGCCAGTAGCCGGGACAGGGTGGTCTACGAGCAGTACTTC	CASSRDRVVYEQYF
-	TRBD1	TRBJ1-2	TRBV9	TGTGCCAGCAGCGTAGCCAGGGGGGCGGGCTATGGCTACACCTTC	CASSVARGAGYGYTF
-	TRBD1	TRBJ2-7	TRBV7-8	TGTGCCAGCTCCCAAGGACAGGCAGTCTACGAGCAGTACTTC	CASSQGQAVYEQYF
-	-	TRBJ2-2	TRBV7-3	TGTGCCAGCAGCTTATTCGTGAACACCGGGGAGCTGTTTTTT	CASSLFVNTGELFF
once	TRBD1	TRBJ2-1	TRBV19	TGTGCCAGTAGACCTACGGGGGACAGGGGTTACAATGAGCAGTTCTTC	CASRPTGDRGYNEQFF
-	TRBD1	TRBJ1-6	TRBV6-1	TGTGCCAGCAGTGATAGGACAGGGTATAATTCACCCCTCCACTTT	CASSDRTGYNSPLHF
-	-	TRBJ2-5	TRBV5-6	TGTGCCAGCAGCTTACAGGTTGGGACCCAGTACTTC	CASSLQVGTQYF
-	-	TRBJ1-5	TRBV18	TGTGCCAGCTCACGCGGGTTCGGCAATCAGCCCCAGCATTTT	CASSRGFGNQPQHF
once	-	TRBJ2-5	TRBV11-3	TGTGCCAGCGGCTCCGGGCGAGGGGAGACCCAGTACTTC	CASGSGRGETQYF
once	-	TRBJ2-5	TRBV4-3	TGCGCCAGCAGCCAAGATCGGGGGGCGGGGGAGACCCAGTACTTC	CASSQDRGAGETQYF
-	TRBD2	TRBJ2-1	TRBV29-1	TGCAGCGCCGGAACTGGGCGGGGGGGCTTTAGGAATGAGCAGTTCTTC	CSAGTGRGGFRNEQFF
-	-	TRBJ1-5	TRBV10-3	TGTGCCATCGGAGGAAGGACAGCCGATCAGCCCCAGCATTTT	CAIGGRTADQPQHF
-	TRBD2	TRBJ2-7	TRBV7-2	TGTGCCAGCAGGGCCTCGGGGGGCTCCTACGAGCAGTACTTC	CASRASGGSYEQYF
-	-	TRBJ1-6	TRBV5-8	TGTGCCAGCAGCTTGATGCCAGGGTGGTCTAATTCACCCCTCCACTTT	CASSLMPGWSNSPLHF
-	-	TRBJ2-1	TRBV19	TGTGCCAGTAGTATAACGATAGTCAATGAGCAGTTCTTC	CASSITIVNEQFF
-	-	TRBJ1-5	TRBV6-5	TGTGCCAGCAGGCAGGGACATAGCAATCAGCCCCAGCATTTT	CASRQGHSNQPQHF
once	-	TRBJ2-2	TRBV10-1	TGCGCCAGCAGTGGGGGCGTGGGGGGAGCCCAGAACACCGGGGAGCTGTTTTTT	CASSGGVGGAQNTGELFF
-	TRBD1	TRBJ1-6	TRBV4-1	TGCGCCAGCAGCCAACCCGACAGGGGCGTGGGGTCACCCCTCCACTTT	CASSQPDRGVGSPLHF
once	-	TRBJ1-6	TRBV6-1	TGTGCCAGCAGTGAAGTAGGAGGTGCGAGCTCCTATAATTCACCCCTCCACTTT	CASSEVGGASSYNSPLHF
-	TRBD1	TRBJ2-3	TRBV5-4	TGTGCCAGCAGCTCTAGGAGACAGGGAGTCCCAGATACGCAGTATTTT	CASSSRRQGVPDTQYF
-	TRBD1	TRBJ2-7	TRBV6-5	TGTGCCATCACCCTCCGGACAGGGGGGACCGAGCAGTACTTC	CAITLRTGGTEQYF
few	TRBD2	TRBJ2-1	TRBV7-9	TGTGCCAGCAGCAGTAGCGGGGCGAGCTCCTACAATGAGCAGTTCTTC	CASSSSGASSYNEQFF
-	-	TRBJ2-2	TRBV18	TGTGCCAGCTCACCACTGGGGGCACAAAGTACGAACACCGGGGAGCCGTTTTTT	CASSPLGAQSTNTGEPFF